The entry below gives a single TCR beta chain sequence along with its context. The antigen remains undetermined. This entry comes from a study of T cells in Graves' hyperthyroidism and ophthalmopathy. Looking at the study overall: Staff took peripheral blood when the initial diagnosis was made, before any treatment began. Study-level results: Most thyroid clonotypes expanded above 0.001 were also detected in blood.

RNA transcripts served as the template for amplifying TCR beta CDR3 regions. First-round RT-PCR targeting the TCR CDR3 was performed with the HTBI primer set. TCRdb re-called the multiplex PCR reads through MiXCR, storing one row per CDR3 protein. This sample has about 210,000 distinct CDR3 sequences, with under 20% found just once. The CDR3 is 15 residues long. The V end was cut by 2 bases, the J end by 5 bases, with 15 bases between. CDR1 is MNHNY, CDR2 SVGAGI, per germline (reference sequence). Stable Graves' hyperthyroidism denoted no ophthalmopathy progression over 18 months. This TCR came from a man between 45 and 60 years old with Graves' hyperthyroidism. The V and J genes are TRBV6-6 and TRBJ2-5; a possible D gene is TRBD2 (6 bases). Sample: blood. CDR3 protein: CASSYGSGATETQYF. CDR3 nucleotide sequence: TGTGCCAGCAGTTACGGGTCGGGAGCTACGGAGACCCAGTACTTC.